What follows are 13 T cell receptor beta chains derived from one specimen sequenced in a study of blood T cell repertoires in COVID-19. Generated by immunoSEQ multiplex PCR, the TCRdb table keeps only in-frame clones and is missing some. The data show over 150,000 clones, around nine tenths seen once. The material sequenced was peripheral blood. The receptors derive from a man between 60 and 75 years old with COVID-19, enrolled during active disease.

This clone came up a few times. This chain links TRBV11-2 with TRBJ1-1; TRBD1 is a possible D gene (6 bases). CDR3 size: 16 residues. CDR1 is SGHAT, CDR2 FQNNGV, per germline. The V gene lost 2 bases and the J gene lost 2 bases, with 15 bases spanning the gap. The CDR3 nucleotides are TGTGCCAGCAGCTTACCTCGACAGGAGTCAAACACTGAAGCTTTCTTT. Translation: CASSLPRQESNTEAFF.

V gene TRBV11-1 combines with J gene TRBJ1-2, with TRBD1 matching 10 bases. CDR1 and CDR2 from the germline V gene are SGHAT and FQDESV (reference sequence). J gave up 4 bases and V 4 bases, and 6 bases lay outside the gene matches. The CDR3 extends over 15 amino acids. CDR3 sequence: CASSSGTGVSYGYTF. CDR3 sequence (DNA): TGTGCCAGCAGCTCCGGGACAGGGGTGAGCTATGGCTACACCTTC.

In its sample, this clone was seen a few times. The chain combines TRBV10-3 with TRBJ1-1, with a weak D call TRBD1 (5 bases). V dropped 6 bases and J dropped 0 bases, with 11 bases sitting between them. This CDR3 has 14 amino acids. Germline lookup yields CDR1 ENHRY and CDR2 SYGVKD. As DNA, the CDR3 is TGTGCCATCAGGGGCGGGGGACTGAACACTGAAGCTTTCTTT. The encoded protein is CAIRGGGLNTEAFF.

The J gene is TRBJ1-5, the V gene TRBV6-2 or TRBV6-3, with 7 bases identical to TRBD1. This CDR3 spans 14 amino acids. Germline CDR1 reads MNHEY; CDR2 reads SVGEGT. V was pared by 4 bases and J by 4 bases, with 4 bases of the junction left unmatched. CDR3 in amino acids: CASSWGQSNQPQHF. DNA of the CDR3: TGTGCCAGCAGTTGGGGACAGTCTAATCAGCCCCAGCATTTT.

The table lists this clone with a few counts. The V and J genes are TRBV6-5 and TRBJ2-5; 11 positions agree with TRBD2. V was clipped by 4 bases and J by 3 bases; unmatched bases: 1. The CDR3 loop spans 14 amino acids. Looked up from germline, CDR1 is MNHEY and CDR2 is SVGAGI. The CDR3 region is CASSLGLAEETQYF. CDR3 DNA sequence: TGTGCCAGCAGTTTGGGACTAGCGGAAGAGACCCAGTACTTC.

The genes are TRBV11-3 and TRBJ1-1; unclear D gene. Germline CDR1 reads SGHNT; CDR2 reads YENEEA. V was cut by 5 bases and J by 1 base, with 14 bases left in between. This CDR3 is built from 15 residues. The CDR3 protein is CASSPGMGENTEAFF. As DNA, the CDR3 is TGTGCCAGCAGCCCGGGAATGGGCGAGAACACTGAAGCTTTCTTT.

This clone was picked up one time. The chain carries TRBV6-1 and TRBJ1-2; the match to TRBD1 covers 9 bases. The J segment lost 7 bases and the V segment lost 4 bases, leaving 13 bases of the junction unmatched. Germline CDR1 is MNHNS and CDR2 is SASEGT. The CDR3 runs to 16 residues. The CDR3 DNA is TGTGCCAGCAGTGCCGGGACAGGGAATGGTCCTTCTGGCTACACCTTC. It specifies CASSAGTGNGPSGYTF.

The chain uses TRBV6-2 or TRBV6-3 and TRBJ1-1; 10 bases are a match to TRBD1. Losses at the gene ends were 4 bases for V and 0 bases for J; bases not matched to a gene: 5. The germline V gene encodes CDR1 MNHEY and CDR2 SVGEGT. There are 16 residues in the CDR3. Here the CDR3 reads CASSWSGQGLNTEAFF. CDR3 sequence (DNA): TGTGCCAGCAGTTGGTCGGGACAGGGGCTGAACACTGAAGCTTTCTTT.

This chain connects TRBV30 to TRBJ1-6; no clear D gene. CDR1 is GTSNPN and CDR2 is SVGIG in the germline V gene (reference sequence). The CDR3 runs to 13 residues. Trimming pared 3 bases from V and 7 bases from J, leaving 10 bases between. The CDR3 sequence: CAWSGVANSPLHF. The CDR3 bases are TGTGCCTGGAGCGGGGTAGCCAATTCACCCCTCCACTTT.

This clone has more than one count but fewer than ten. The V and J genes are TRBV5-6 and TRBJ2-7; D might be TRBD1 (5 bases). V dropped 3 bases and J dropped 6 bases, with 10 bases sitting between them. CDR3 length equals 12 residues. Per the germline V gene, CDR1 is SGHDT and CDR2 is YYEEEE. CDR3 coding DNA: TGTGCCAGCAGCTGGGGCAGGGCCGAGCAGTACTTC. It translates to CASSWGRAEQYF.

This clone came up once. The J gene is TRBJ2-3, the V gene TRBV5-1; possible D gene TRBD1, 5 bases. This CDR3 has 14 amino acids. Trimming took off 4 bases at V and 1 base at J, with 10 bases between the two ends. The germline V gene has CDR1 SGHRS and CDR2 YFSETQ. Here the CDR3 DNA reads TGCGCCAGCAGCATAGGACAAGGCACAGATACGCAGTATTTT. The encoded protein is CASSIGQGTDTQYF.

The CDR3: CASSTPRTQETQYF. CDR3 bases: TGTGCCAGCAGTACACCTAGAACACAAGAGACCCAGTACTTC. The chain combines TRBV6-2 or TRBV6-3 with TRBJ2-5; D not certain. This CDR3 is built from 14 residues. The germline V gene encodes CDR1 MNHEY and CDR2 SVGEGT. The ends were cut back, 5 bases at V and 2 bases at J, with 12 bases in the middle.

The V and J genes are TRBV18 and TRBJ1-1; TRBD1 agrees at 7 bases. This CDR3 is 16 amino acids long. The germline V gene encodes CDR1 KGHSH and CDR2 LQKENI. V shed 3 bases, J shed 0 bases, and the junction held 7 bases outside the gene matches. The CDR3 DNA is TGTGCCAGCTCACCGGGACAGTTCTACATGAACACTGAAGCTTTCTTT. Encoded protein: CASSPGQFYMNTEAFF.